Each of the 9 T cell receptor beta chains below was sequenced from the same sample in a study of PD-L1 blockade in urothelial cancer. The data were produced by immunoSEQ multiplex PCR, yet TCRdb's version contains in-frame clones alone and is incomplete. The sample contains about 56,000 clones, around 86% of which appear only once. The time point was: pretreatment peripheral blood. Sequencing used PBMCs, obtained around atezolizumab (anti-PD-L1) treatment. The receptor set was obtained from a man in his 70s with urothelial cancer.

The chain links TRBV5-4 to TRBJ2-7, with 9 bases lining up with TRBD2. The V segment lost 2 bases and the J segment 5 bases; nucleotides outside the gene matches: 5. The CDR3 extends over 14 amino acids. Germline values: CDR1 SGHNT, CDR2 YYREEE (reference sequence). Here the CDR3 DNA reads TGTGCCAGCAGCTTAAGCGGGAGGAGCGACGAGCAGTACTTC. Amino acids: CASSLSGRSDEQYF.

This clone was detected only once. The chain is built from TRBV14 and TRBJ2-1; 8 positions match TRBD2. Trimming at V came to 5 bases and at J to 8 bases, leaving 11 bases not matched to a gene. This CDR3 is built from 15 residues. Germline CDR1 SGHDN, CDR2 FVKESK. CDR3 DNA sequence: TGTGCCAGCAGCGGGACTAGGAGTTGGGGCGATGAGCAGTTCTTC. Protein product: CASSGTRSWGDEQFF. The whole variable domain, filled in from reference TRBV14 and TRBJ2-1, reads EAGVTQFPSHSVIEKGQTVTLRCDPISGHDNLYWYRRVMGKEIKFLLHFVKESKQDESGMPNNRFLAERTGGTYSTLKVQPAELEDSGVYFCASSGTRSWGDEQFFGPGTRLTVL.

This clone has just one count. V gene TRBV29-1 combines with J gene TRBJ2-4, with TRBD1 matching over 11 bases. J lost 1 base, V lost 4 bases, and 6 bases had no gene match. Germline V gene sequence: CDR1 SQVTM, CDR2 ANQGSEA. The CDR3 runs to 16 residues. CDR3 amino acids: CSVAGQGVGAKNIQYF. Here the CDR3 DNA reads TGCAGCGTTGCGGGACAGGGGGTGGGGGCCAAAAACATTCAGTACTTC.

This chain connects TRBV6-1 to TRBJ2-1; perhaps TRBD2 as D (5 bases). The V and J ends lost 2 bases and 4 bases respectively, with 18 bases between them. In germline, CDR1 is MNHNS, CDR2 SASEGT. This CDR3 has 17 residues. The DNA of the CDR3 is TGTGCCAGCAGTGAAAACCCCGGGGTAGGAGCTTACAATGAGCAGTTCTTC. This encodes CASSENPGVGAYNEQFF.

The chain joins TRBV27 to TRBJ2-1; 15 bases line up with TRBD2. The CDR3 is 20 amino acids. V dropped 5 bases and J dropped 3; count of bases not matched to a gene: 14. Germline V gene sequence: CDR1 MNHEY, CDR2 SMNVEV (reference sequence). The CDR3 DNA sequence: TGTGCCAGCAGTGCCAAGGGACTAGCGGGAGGACCCCTAAGCTACAATGAGCAGTTCTTC. Its translation is CASSAKGLAGGPLSYNEQFF.

In this sample, this clone turned up once. The rearrangement joins TRBV5-8 to TRBJ2-7, with 15 bases identical to TRBD2. The CDR3 consists of 14 residues. In germline, CDR1 is SGHTS, CDR2 YDEGEE. The junction had 1 base not matched to a gene; V was cut back by 2 bases and J by 7 bases. The CDR3 bases are TGTGCCAGCAGCTTCGGACTAGCGGGAGGGGAGCAGTACTTC. It codes for CASSFGLAGGEQYF.

V is TRBV9 and J is TRBJ2-1; 9 nucleotides line up with TRBD2. The CDR3 contains 15 residues. Germline trimming cut 1 base from V and 7 bases from J; bases unmatched to any gene: 6. Germline values: CDR1 SGDLS, CDR2 YYNGEE. CDR3 bases: TGTGCCAGCAGCGTACTAGCGGGATTTTCAAATGAGCAGTTCTTC. This sequence encodes CASSVLAGFSNEQFF.

The chain combines TRBV7-8 with TRBJ1-1, with D perhaps TRBD1 (6 bases). Per the germline V gene, CDR1 is SGHVS and CDR2 is FQNEAQ. V lost 0 bases and J lost 5, with 16 bases in between. The CDR3 spans 16 residues. This chain's CDR3 is CASSLASPDSSTEAFF. The DNA for the CDR3 is TGTGCCAGCAGCTTAGCTTCCCCGGACAGTAGTACTGAAGCTTTCTTT.

CDR3 sequence (DNA): TGTGCCAGCAGCGCCGGAACTAGCGGGACCGACGAGCAGTACTTC. As protein: CASSAGTSGTDEQYF. The chain joins TRBV9 to TRBJ2-7; 10 bases agree with TRBD2. The CDR3 contains 15 residues. Germline V gives CDR1 SGDLS, CDR2 YYNGEE. After removal of 3 bases from V and 5 bases from J, the junction contained 8 bases not matched to a gene.